The TCR beta chain under discussion was sequenced for a study of cytomegalovirus exposure and HLA in healthy donors. The CDR3 runs 13 residues. Germline values: CDR1 SNHLY, CDR2 FYNNEI. The ends were cut back, 7 bases at V and 5 bases at J, with 14 bases in the middle. It was with 60 Vbeta and 13 Jbeta primers that the PCR ran. The method was immunoSEQ multiplex PCR; TCRdb's version includes in-frame clones alone and lacks a portion of them. This sample has about 110,000 clones, with approximately 80% found just once. Findings and caveats of the study: Versus the roughly 700-donor mean, an Asian-associated ancestry cluster reportedly showed fewer N-insertions in a later analysis. According to an earlier analysis, most TCR beta V segments yielded productive rearrangements about 87% or about 30% of the time. In terms of immune exposure information, only CMV serostatus was available. What was likely a sequencing artifact was a cluster of highly shared sequence variants.

Notes on this clone: Its antigen is as yet unknown.

The rearrangement links TRBV2 to TRBJ1-1; D ambiguous. Material: PBMCs. The receptor was derived from a female donor in good health and CMV-seropositive. CDR3 nucleotide sequence: TGTGCCAGCAACCCCCGAGATGGTACTGAAGCTTTCTTT. Translated, it gives CASNPRDGTEAFF.